This T cell receptor beta chain was obtained from a study of Graves' ophthalmopathy and Graves' hyperthyroidism. Trimming left V 1 base short and J 1 base short, with 13 bases between. Germline V gene sequence: CDR1 MDHEN, CDR2 SYDVKM. The CDR3 runs 16 residues. Amplified material comprised TCR beta CDR3 regions derived from RNA transcripts. An initial RT-PCR round employing HTBI primers preceded a second-round multiplex PCR. In TCRdb, the multiplex PCR reads were re-called with MiXCR into one record per CDR3 protein. The table has approximately 380,000 distinct CDR3 sequences, 20% to 25% seen once; the top ten hold approximately 3%. General study results and limits: Cross-validated, the 13-signature model showed 87.88%/81.08% sensitivity/specificity, and 80%/75% in the test set.

This clonotype was seen repeatedly, ten times or more. Its antigen is not known. The origin of this receptor is a woman aged 18-29 years with stable Graves' hyperthyroidism. This chain uses TRBV28 with TRBJ1-1; D is perhaps TRBD1 (5 bases). The sample taken for sequencing was peripheral blood. CDR3 residues: CASSLLGGVPNTEAFF. The CDR3 nucleotides are TGTGCCAGCAGTTTATTGGGGGGAGTGCCGAACACTGAAGCTTTCTTT.